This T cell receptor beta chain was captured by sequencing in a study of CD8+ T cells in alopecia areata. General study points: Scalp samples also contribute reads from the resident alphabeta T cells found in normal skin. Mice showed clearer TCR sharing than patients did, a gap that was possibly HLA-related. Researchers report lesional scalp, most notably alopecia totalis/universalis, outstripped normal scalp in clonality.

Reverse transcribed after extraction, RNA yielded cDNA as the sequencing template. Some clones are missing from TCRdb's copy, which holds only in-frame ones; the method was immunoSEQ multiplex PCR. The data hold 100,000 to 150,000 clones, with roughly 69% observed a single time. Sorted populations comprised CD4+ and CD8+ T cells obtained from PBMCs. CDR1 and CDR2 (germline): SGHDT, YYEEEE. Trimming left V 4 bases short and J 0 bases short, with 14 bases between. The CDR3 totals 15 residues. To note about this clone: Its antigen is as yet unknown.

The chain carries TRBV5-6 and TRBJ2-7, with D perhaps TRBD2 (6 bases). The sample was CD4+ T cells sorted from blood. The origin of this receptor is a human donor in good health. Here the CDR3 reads CASSPSWEASYEQYF. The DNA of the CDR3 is TGTGCCAGCAGCCCCTCGTGGGAGGCCTCCTACGAGCAGTACTTC.